This TCR beta chain was identified during a study of cytomegalovirus exposure and HLA in healthy donors. The CDR3 spans 15 residues. Germline CDR1 and CDR2: SGHRS and YFSETQ. V gave up 4 bases and J gave up 3 bases, with 16 bases separating them. PCR used 60 Vbeta primers and 13 Jbeta primers. Repertoires were generated with immunoSEQ multiplex PCR, while TCRdb's copy carries only in-frame clones and drops some. The sample contains 70,000 to 100,000 clones, 75% to 85% of which appear only once. The chain carries TRBV5-1 and TRBJ1-1; maybe TRBD1 (5 bases). This receptor was identified in a man aged 45-65 years in good health and CMV-seropositive. The sequencing sample was made of PBMCs. The CDR3 here is CASSRTQGGDTEAFF. DNA of the CDR3: TGCGCCAGCAGCCGGACCCAGGGCGGGGACACTGAAGCTTTCTTT. Full variable domain (rest looked up from reference TRBV5-1 and TRBJ1-1): KAGVTQTPRYLIKTRGQQVTLSCSPISGHRSVSWYQQTPGQGLQFLFEYFSETQRNKGNFPGRFSGRQFSNSRSEMNVSTLELGDSALYLCASSRTQGGDTEAFFGQGTRLTVV.